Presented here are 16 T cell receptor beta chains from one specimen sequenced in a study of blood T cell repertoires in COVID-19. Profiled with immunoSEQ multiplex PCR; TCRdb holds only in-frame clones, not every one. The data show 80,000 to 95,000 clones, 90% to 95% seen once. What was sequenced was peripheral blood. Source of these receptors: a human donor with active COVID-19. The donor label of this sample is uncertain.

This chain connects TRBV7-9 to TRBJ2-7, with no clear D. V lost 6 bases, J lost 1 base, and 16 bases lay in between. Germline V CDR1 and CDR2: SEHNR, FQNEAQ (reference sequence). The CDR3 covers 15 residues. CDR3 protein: CASSWLGSGSYEQYF. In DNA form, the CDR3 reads TGTGCCAGCAGTTGGCTAGGAAGTGGGTCCTACGAGCAGTACTTC.

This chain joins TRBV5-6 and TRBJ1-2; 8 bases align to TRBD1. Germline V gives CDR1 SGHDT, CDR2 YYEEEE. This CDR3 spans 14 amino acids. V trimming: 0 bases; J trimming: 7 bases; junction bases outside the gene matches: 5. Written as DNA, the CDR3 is TGTGCCAGCAGCTTGGGATGGCAGGGGGCTGGCTACACCTTC. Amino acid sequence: CASSLGWQGAGYTF.

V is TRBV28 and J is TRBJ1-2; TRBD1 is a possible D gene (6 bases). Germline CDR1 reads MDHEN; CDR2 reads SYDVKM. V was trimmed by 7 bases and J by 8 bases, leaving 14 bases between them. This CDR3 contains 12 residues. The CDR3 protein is CASTRGAGGYTF. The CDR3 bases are TGTGCCAGCACCCGGGGGGCTGGCGGCTACACCTTC.

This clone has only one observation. The CDR3 region is CASSVNRGSRMNGYTF. The CDR3 bases are TGTGCCAGCAGTGTCAACAGGGGAAGCAGAATGAATGGCTACACCTTC. The genes are TRBV2 and TRBJ1-2; 7 positions agree with TRBD1. This CDR3 spans 16 amino acids. The germline CDR1 and CDR2 sequences are SNHLY and FYNNEI. The junction had 14 bases not matched to a gene; V was cut back by 4 bases and J by 6 bases.

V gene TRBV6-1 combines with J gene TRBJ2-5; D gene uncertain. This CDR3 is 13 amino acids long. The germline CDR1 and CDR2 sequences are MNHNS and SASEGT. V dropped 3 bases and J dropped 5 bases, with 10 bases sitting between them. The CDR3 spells CASSDPGEETQYF. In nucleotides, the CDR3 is TGTGCCAGCAGTGACCCTGGAGAGGAGACCCAGTACTTC.

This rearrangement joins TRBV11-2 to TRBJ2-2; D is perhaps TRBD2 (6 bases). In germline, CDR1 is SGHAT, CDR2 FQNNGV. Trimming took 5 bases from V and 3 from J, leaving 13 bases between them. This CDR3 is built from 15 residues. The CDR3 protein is CASSVATGDTGELFF. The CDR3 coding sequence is TGTGCCAGCAGCGTGGCTACGGGGGACACCGGGGAGCTGTTTTTT.

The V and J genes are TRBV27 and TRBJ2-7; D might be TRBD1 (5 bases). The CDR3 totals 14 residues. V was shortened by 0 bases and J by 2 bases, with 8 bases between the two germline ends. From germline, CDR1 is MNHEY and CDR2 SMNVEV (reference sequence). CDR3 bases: TGTGCCAGCAGTTTATCCAGCAGGGCCTACGAGCAGTACTTC. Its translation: CASSLSSRAYEQYF.

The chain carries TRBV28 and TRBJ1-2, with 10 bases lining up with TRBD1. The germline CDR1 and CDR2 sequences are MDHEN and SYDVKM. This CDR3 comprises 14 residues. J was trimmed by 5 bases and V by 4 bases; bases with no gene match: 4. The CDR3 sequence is CASSSTGGVYGYTF. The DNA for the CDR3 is TGTGCCAGCAGTTCGACAGGGGGCGTATATGGCTACACCTTC.

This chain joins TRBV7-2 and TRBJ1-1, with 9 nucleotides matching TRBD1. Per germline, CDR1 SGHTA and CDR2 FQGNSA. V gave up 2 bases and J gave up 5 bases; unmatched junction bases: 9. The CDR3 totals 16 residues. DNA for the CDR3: TGTGCCAGCAGCTTATCAATGGGACAGGGATCTACTGAAGCTTTCTTT. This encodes CASSLSMGQGSTEAFF.

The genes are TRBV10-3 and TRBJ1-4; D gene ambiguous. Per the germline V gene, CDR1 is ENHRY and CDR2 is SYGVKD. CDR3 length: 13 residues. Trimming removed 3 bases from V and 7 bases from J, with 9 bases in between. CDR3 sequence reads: CAISDRGAEKLFF. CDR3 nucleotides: TGTGCCATCAGTGATCGCGGCGCTGAAAAACTGTTTTTT.

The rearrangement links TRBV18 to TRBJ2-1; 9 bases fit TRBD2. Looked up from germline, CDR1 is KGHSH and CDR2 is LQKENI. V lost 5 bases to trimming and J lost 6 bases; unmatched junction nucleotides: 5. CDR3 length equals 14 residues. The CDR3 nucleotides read TGTGCCAGCTCAACCCTAGCGGGGCCCAATGAGCAGTTCTTC. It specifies CASSTLAGPNEQFF.

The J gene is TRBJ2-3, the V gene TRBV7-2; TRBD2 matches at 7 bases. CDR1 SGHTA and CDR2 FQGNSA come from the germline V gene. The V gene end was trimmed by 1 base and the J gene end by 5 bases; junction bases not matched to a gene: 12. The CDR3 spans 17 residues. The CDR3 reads CASSLDLWGGRRDTQYF. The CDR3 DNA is TGTGCCAGCAGCTTAGATTTGTGGGGGGGACGAAGAGATACGCAGTATTTT.

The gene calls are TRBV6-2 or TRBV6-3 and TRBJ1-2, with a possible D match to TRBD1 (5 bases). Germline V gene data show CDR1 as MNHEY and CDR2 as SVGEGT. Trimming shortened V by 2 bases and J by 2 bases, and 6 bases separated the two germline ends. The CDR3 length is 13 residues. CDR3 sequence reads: CASSYPGNYGYTF. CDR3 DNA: TGTGCCAGCAGTTACCCAGGGAACTATGGCTACACCTTC.

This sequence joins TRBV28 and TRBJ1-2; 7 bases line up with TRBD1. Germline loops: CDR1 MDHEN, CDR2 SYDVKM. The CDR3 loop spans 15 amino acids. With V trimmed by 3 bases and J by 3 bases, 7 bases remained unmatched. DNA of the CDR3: TGTGCCAGCAGTTTCCCCAGGGGGTCGTACTATGGCTACACCTTC. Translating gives CASSFPRGSYYGYTF.

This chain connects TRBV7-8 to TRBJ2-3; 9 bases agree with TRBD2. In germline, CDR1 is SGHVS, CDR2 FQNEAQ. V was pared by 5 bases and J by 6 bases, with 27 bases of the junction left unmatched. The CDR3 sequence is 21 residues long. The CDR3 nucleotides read TGTGCCAGCAGCCGCCCTTCCTCCAGGGAAGCGCGGCTAGCGGGGACTGATACGCAGTATTTT. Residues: CASSRPSSREARLAGTDTQYF.

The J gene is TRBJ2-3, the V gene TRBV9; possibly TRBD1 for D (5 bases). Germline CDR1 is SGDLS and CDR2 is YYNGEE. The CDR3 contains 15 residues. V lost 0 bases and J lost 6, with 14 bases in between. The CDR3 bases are TGTGCCAGCAGCGTAGCAGGGTATAGGAGCGATACGCAGTATTTT. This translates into CASSVAGYRSDTQYF.